The 18 T cell receptor beta chains below all came from one sample that was sequenced in a study of blood T cell repertoires in COVID-19. Libraries were prepared by immunoSEQ multiplex PCR; TCRdb keeps only in-frame clonotypes and omits some of them. Here the sample spans 230,000 or so clones, around 83% being singletons. Specimen: peripheral blood. The receptor set was obtained from a man aged 35-49 years with active or convalescent COVID-19.

The CDR3: CASKSSGGSVNTGELFF. CDR3 coding DNA: TGTGCCAGTAAATCTTCGGGGGGTTCCGTGAACACCGGGGAGCTGTTTTTT. The rearrangement uses TRBV19 and TRBJ2-2, with 7 bases aligning to TRBD2. This CDR3 has 17 residues. V lost 7 bases to trimming and J lost 1 base; unmatched junction nucleotides: 12. Per the germline V gene, CDR1 is LNHDA and CDR2 is SQIVND (reference sequence). The variable domain in full, with the rest retrieved from reference TRBV19 and TRBJ2-2, is DGGITQSPKYLFRKEGQNVTLSCEQNLNHDAMYWYRQDPGQGLRLIYYSQIVNDFQKGDIAEGYSVSREKKESFPLTVTSAQKNPTAFYLCASKSSGGSVNTGELFFGEGSRLTVL.

This clone was detected only once. The chain is built from TRBV5-1 and TRBJ1-6; D call uncertain. Germline V gene sequence: CDR1 SGHRS, CDR2 YFSETQ. The CDR3 extends over 14 amino acids. V lost 4 bases, J lost 7 bases, and 12 bases lay in between. The CDR3 DNA follows: TGCGCCAGCAGCCGGGGAGGGATGAATTCACCCCTCCACTTT. It codes for CASSRGGMNSPLHF.

The V call is TRBV5-4, the J call TRBJ2-3, with TRBD2 identical over 8 bases. V shed 1 base, J shed 5 bases, and the junction held 6 bases outside the gene matches. This CDR3 is built from 15 residues. Germline V gives CDR1 SGHNT, CDR2 YYREEE (reference sequence). DNA of the CDR3: TGTGCCAGCAGCTTGCTTGGCGGGGGGCGAGATACGCAGTATTTT. This gives the protein CASSLLGGGRDTQYF. The full variable domain, with the rest looked up from reference TRBV5-4 and TRBJ2-3, is ETGVTQSPTHLIKTRGQQVTLRCSSQSGHNTVSWYQQALGQGPQFIFQYYREEENGRGNFPPRFSGLQFPNYSSELNVNALELDDSALYLCASSLLGGGRDTQYFGPGTRLTVL.

This clone came up once. V and J are TRBV18 and TRBJ1-5, with 9 bases identical to TRBD1. The germline V gene encodes CDR1 KGHSH and CDR2 LQKENI. With 2 bases clipped from V and 6 bases from J, the junction kept 2 bases outside the gene matches. The CDR3 is 14 residues long. CDR3 sequence: CASSPGTGSQPQHF. DNA of the CDR3: TGTGCCAGCTCACCAGGGACAGGGAGTCAGCCCCAGCATTTT.

V is TRBV29-1 and J is TRBJ1-1, with D perhaps TRBD1 (5 bases). CDR3 length: 14 amino acids. Per the germline V gene, CDR1 is SQVTM and CDR2 is ANQGSEA. The ends were cut back, 7 bases at V and 2 bases at J, with 17 bases in the middle. CDR3 loop: CSGIPGLGNTEAFF. The CDR3 region has the DNA TGCAGCGGCATACCGGGACTAGGTAACACTGAAGCTTTCTTT.

The rearrangement uses TRBV3-1 (or the pseudogene TRBV3-2) and TRBJ2-5; D might be TRBD2 (7 bases). The CDR3 runs 16 residues. Germline CDR1 reads LGHDT; CDR2 reads YNNKEL (reference sequence). Trimming stripped 7 bases from V and 0 bases from J, with 18 bases between. The CDR3 nucleotides are TGTGCCAGCAATGCCGCGCGGGGGCCTTACCAAGAGACCCAGTACTTC. Protein sequence: CASNAARGPYQETQYF.

CDR3 coding DNA: TGTGCCAGCAGCCTATGGGAGGACTATGGCTACACCTTC. Translation gives CASSLWEDYGYTF. V gene TRBV5-4 combines with J gene TRBJ1-2; D not certain. The CDR3 length is 13 residues. V was trimmed by 4 bases and J by 3 bases, leaving 10 bases between them. From germline, CDR1 is SGHNT and CDR2 YYREEE (reference sequence).

Turning to this clone: Other DNA sequences in the same sample also yield this CDR3. The rearrangement joins TRBV24-1 to TRBJ1-4, with 8 bases lining up with TRBD1. The CDR3 covers 15 residues. The V and J ends lost 3 bases and 5 bases, in that order; junction bases with no gene match: 4. Germline V gene lookup returns CDR1 KGHDR and CDR2 SFDVKD. CDR3 coding DNA: TGTGCCACCAGTGATGGACAGGGTTTAAATGAAAAACTGTTTTTT. Its translation: CATSDGQGLNEKLFF.

This clone was found once. This sequence joins TRBV4-2 and TRBJ2-4, with D tentatively TRBD1 (5 bases). Germline V gives CDR1 LGHNA, CDR2 YNFKEQ. This CDR3 is 16 amino acids long. Trimming removed 2 bases from V and 5 bases from J, with 16 bases in between. This CDR3 reads CASSQSVQDGENIQYF. CDR3 nucleotide sequence: TGTGCCAGCAGCCAATCGGTACAGGATGGTGAAAACATTCAGTACTTC.

The chain has TRBV20-1 and TRBJ2-1; 7 bases align to TRBD2. This CDR3 is 14 amino acids long. Germline V gene lookup returns CDR1 DFQATT and CDR2 SNEGSKA (reference sequence). Germline trimming cut 3 bases from V and 0 bases from J; bases unmatched to any gene: 2. The CDR3 protein is CSASGGGSYNEQFF. CDR3 DNA sequence: TGCAGTGCTAGTGGCGGGGGCTCCTACAATGAGCAGTTCTTC.

V and J are TRBV2 and TRBJ2-1, with D perhaps matching TRBD2 (6 bases). Looked up from germline, CDR1 is SNHLY and CDR2 is FYNNEI. The CDR3 has 17 amino acids. V lost 4 bases to trimming and J lost 0 bases, with 16 bases between them. The CDR3 is CASSGGNSGSSYNEQFF. Written as DNA, the CDR3 is TGTGCCAGCAGTGGGGGTAATAGCGGCAGCTCCTACAATGAGCAGTTCTTC.

This clone was detected only once. The V call is TRBV11-3, the J call TRBJ2-2; 10 nucleotides align to TRBD1. CDR1 is SGHNT, CDR2 YENEEA, per germline. The CDR3 has 17 residues. V dropped 5 bases and J dropped 6; count of bases not matched to a gene: 12. This CDR3 reads CASSRGTGTGDSGELFF. As DNA, the CDR3 is TGTGCCAGCAGCAGAGGCACCGGGACAGGGGATTCCGGGGAGCTGTTTTTT. The full variable domain, in which reference TRBV11-3 and TRBJ2-2 provide the parts outside the CDR3, is EAGVVQSPRYKIIEKKQPVAFWCNPISGHNTLYWYLQNLGQGPELLIRYENEEAVDDSQLPKDRFSAERLKGVDSTLKIQPAELGDSAVYLCASSRGTGTGDSGELFFGEGSRLTVL.

This chain joins TRBV5-1 and TRBJ2-7; D possibly corresponds to TRBD2 (5 bases). Germline values: CDR1 SGHRS, CDR2 YFSETQ. Trimming left V 0 bases short and J 7 bases short, with 14 bases between. The CDR3 has 14 amino acids. CDR3 in DNA: TGCGCCAGCAGCTTGGAAGCGGATGGGTGGGAGCAGTACTTC. Amino acid sequence: CASSLEADGWEQYF.

This chain connects TRBV29-1 to TRBJ1-1; possible D gene TRBD1, 5 bases. The CDR3 has 11 residues. The germline gives CDR1 SQVTM, CDR2 ANQGSEA. The V gene lost 5 bases and the J gene lost 8 bases, with 12 bases spanning the gap. CDR3 loop: CSVKEPGEAFF. The CDR3 DNA sequence: TGCAGCGTTAAGGAACCAGGGGAAGCTTTCTTT.

The J gene is TRBJ1-1, the V gene TRBV15; 9 nucleotides agree with TRBD1. This CDR3 is built from 14 residues. Germline loops: CDR1 LNHNV, CDR2 YYDKDF (reference sequence). After removal of 1 base from V and 11 bases from J, the junction contained 8 bases not matched to a gene. The CDR3 DNA sequence: TGTGCCACCAGCAGAGGGGGACAGGGAAGAGAGGCTTTCTTT. The encoded protein is CATSRGGQGREAFF.

The V call is TRBV30, the J call TRBJ1-2; D is ambiguous. From germline, CDR1 is GTSNPN and CDR2 SVGIG (reference sequence). The CDR3 consists of 14 residues. V shed 0 bases and J shed 6 bases, with 14 bases lying between them. The CDR3: CAWSVRSGLHGYTF. The CDR3 nucleotides are TGTGCCTGGAGTGTACGTTCAGGTTTGCATGGCTACACCTTC.

The V gene is TRBV5-4, the J gene TRBJ1-2, with 10 bases lining up with TRBD1. The CDR3 covers 16 residues. Germline V lookup: CDR1 SGHNT, CDR2 YYREEE (reference sequence). The V gene end was trimmed by 4 bases and the J gene end by 0 bases; junction bases not matched to a gene: 6. The CDR3 sequence is CASSVGQGGANYGYTF. CDR3 DNA: TGTGCCAGCAGCGTTGGACAGGGGGGGGCTAACTATGGCTACACCTTC.

The J gene is TRBJ2-3, the V gene TRBV7-2; 14 bases match TRBD2. The J segment lost 0 bases and the V segment lost 4 bases, leaving 3 bases of the junction unmatched. The V gene's germline CDR1 is SGHTA and CDR2 FQGNSA. The CDR3 is 17 residues long. The chain's CDR3 is CASSSRLAGGSTDTQYF. For the CDR3, the DNA is TGTGCCAGCAGCTCCAGACTAGCGGGAGGGAGCACAGATACGCAGTATTTT.